Sequencing of this T cell receptor beta chain was carried out in a study of blood T cell repertoires in COVID-19. Across the whole study: Both acute and convalescent COVID-19 samples were obtained from the United States, Italy and Spain.

How the authors handled the data: Researchers report that nucleated cell counts were estimated from reference gene primer amplification. Measured with immunoSEQ multiplex PCR; TCRdb has only the in-frame clones, and not every one. The V and J calls and clone size were taken over from that table, and D and trimming were inferred from the DNA. The sample includes 200,000 to 250,000 clones, roughly 85% of them seen just once. This CDR3 contains 11 residues. From germline, CDR1 is MDHEN and CDR2 SYDVKM. Trimming removed 3 bases at V and 8 bases at J, with 7 bases between. The receptor's source is a man aged 25-45 years who had recovered from COVID-19. The gene calls are TRBV28 and TRBJ1-2; no firm D call. Sequences were obtained from peripheral blood. CDR3 sequence reads: CASSFGFGYTF. The CDR3 DNA follows: TGTGCCAGCAGTTTCGGTTTCGGCTACACCTTC.